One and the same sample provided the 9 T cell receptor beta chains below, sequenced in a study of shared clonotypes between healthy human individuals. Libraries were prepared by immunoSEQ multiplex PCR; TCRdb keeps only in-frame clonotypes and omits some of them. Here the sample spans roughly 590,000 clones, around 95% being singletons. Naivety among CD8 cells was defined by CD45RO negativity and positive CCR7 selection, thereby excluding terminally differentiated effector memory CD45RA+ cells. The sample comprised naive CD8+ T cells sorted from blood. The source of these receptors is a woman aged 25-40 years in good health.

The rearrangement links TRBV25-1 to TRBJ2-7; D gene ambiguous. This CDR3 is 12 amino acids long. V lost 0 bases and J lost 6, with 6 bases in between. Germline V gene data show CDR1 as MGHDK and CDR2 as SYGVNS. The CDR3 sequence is CASSEYISEQYF. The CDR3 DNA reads TGTGCCAGCAGTGAATACATAAGCGAGCAGTACTTC.

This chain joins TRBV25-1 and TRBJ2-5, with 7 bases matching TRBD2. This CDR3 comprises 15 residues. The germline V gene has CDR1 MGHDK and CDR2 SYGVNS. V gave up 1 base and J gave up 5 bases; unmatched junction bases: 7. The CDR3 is CASSEWVGGSETQYF. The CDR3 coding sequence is TGTGCCAGCAGTGAATGGGTGGGAGGGTCCGAGACCCAGTACTTC.

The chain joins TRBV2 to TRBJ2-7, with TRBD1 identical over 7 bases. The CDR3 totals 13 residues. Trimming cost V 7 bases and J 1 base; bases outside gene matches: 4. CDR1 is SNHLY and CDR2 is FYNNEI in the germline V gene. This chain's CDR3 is CASTTQGSYEQYF. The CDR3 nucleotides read TGTGCCAGCACCACACAGGGGTCCTACGAGCAGTACTTC.

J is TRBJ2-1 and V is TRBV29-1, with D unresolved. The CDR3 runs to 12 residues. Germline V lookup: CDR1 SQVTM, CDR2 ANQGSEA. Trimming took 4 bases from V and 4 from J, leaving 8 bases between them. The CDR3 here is CSVVPLYNEQFF. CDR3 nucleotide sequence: TGCAGCGTTGTACCCCTATACAATGAGCAGTTCTTC.

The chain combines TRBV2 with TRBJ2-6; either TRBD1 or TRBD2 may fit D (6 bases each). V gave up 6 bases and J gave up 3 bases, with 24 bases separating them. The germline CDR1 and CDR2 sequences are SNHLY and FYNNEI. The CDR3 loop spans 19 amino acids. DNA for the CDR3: TGTGCCAGCAGGGGACGTTGGCAGGGGAGGTTTGATGGGGCCAACGTCCTGACTTTC. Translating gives CASRGRWQGRFDGANVLTF.

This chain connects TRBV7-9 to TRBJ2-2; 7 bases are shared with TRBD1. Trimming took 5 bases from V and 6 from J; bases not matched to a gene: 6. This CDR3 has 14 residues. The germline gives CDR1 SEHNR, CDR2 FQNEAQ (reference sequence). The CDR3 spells CASSGQVYPGELFF. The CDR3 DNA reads TGTGCCAGCAGCGGACAGGTCTATCCCGGGGAGCTGTTTTTT.

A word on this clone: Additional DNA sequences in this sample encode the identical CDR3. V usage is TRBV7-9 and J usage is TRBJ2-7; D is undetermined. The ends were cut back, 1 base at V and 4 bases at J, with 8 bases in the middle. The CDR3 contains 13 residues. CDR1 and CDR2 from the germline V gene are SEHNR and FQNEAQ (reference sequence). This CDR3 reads CASSLVGVYEQYF. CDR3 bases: TGTGCCAGCAGCTTAGTTGGGGTATACGAGCAGTACTTC.

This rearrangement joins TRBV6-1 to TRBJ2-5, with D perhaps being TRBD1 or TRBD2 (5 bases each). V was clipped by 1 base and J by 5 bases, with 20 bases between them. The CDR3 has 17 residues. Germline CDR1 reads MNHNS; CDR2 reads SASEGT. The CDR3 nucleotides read TGTGCCAGCAGTGAAGTGGGGGTTAGAGGGGTGGAGGAGACCCAGTACTTC. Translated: CASSEVGVRGVEETQYF.

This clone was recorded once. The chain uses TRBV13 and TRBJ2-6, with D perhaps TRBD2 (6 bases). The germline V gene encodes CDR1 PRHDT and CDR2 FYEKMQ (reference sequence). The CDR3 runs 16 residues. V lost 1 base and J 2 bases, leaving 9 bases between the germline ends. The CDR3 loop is CASSLAAGTGANVLTF. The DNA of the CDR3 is TGTGCCAGCAGCTTAGCGGCGGGGACTGGGGCCAACGTCCTGACTTTC.